The present T cell receptor (beta chain) was sequenced within a study of T cell repertoires in aging, cancer and after chemotherapy. Study summary: Donor ages fell into six groups from 30 or younger up to 70 or older.

Trimming took 3 bases from V and 0 from J; bases not matched to a gene: 7. CDR3 length equals 16 residues. In germline, CDR1 is DFQATT, CDR2 SNEGSKA (reference sequence). To note about this clonotype: Its antigen is as yet unknown.

Whole-study results and caveats: Rebound thymic output was suggested by rising median generation probability during chemotherapy in each cancer cohort. Age-matched healthy donors had significantly more diverse, less clonal blood TCR repertoires than untreated cancer patients.

TCR beta rearrangements were amplified from peripheral blood genomic DNA. TRB rearrangements spanning V, D and J were amplified using mixed TRB-A/B primers. TCRdb passed the multiplex PCR reads through MiXCR, listing each CDR3 protein once. The sample has around 2,500 distinct CDR3 sequences, under 25% seen once. The sequence was collected from a human donor in good health. The sample consisted of blood. The chain uses TRBV20-1 and TRBJ2-7; 11 nucleotides align to TRBD2. The CDR3 sequence: CSARGAGTSGSYEQYF. The CDR3 nucleotides read TGCAGTGCTAGGGGCGCCGGGACTAGCGGCTCCTACGAGCAGTACTTC.